A single sample gave rise to the 10 T cell receptor beta chains below, sequenced in a study of OX40 agonist ivuxolimab in advanced cancers. The receptor library was made with the immunoSEQ multiplex PCR assay. The table was pulled from immuneACCESS by TCRdb, which kept in-frame rearrangements only. Such tables lose some clones; where checked, under half of the loss comes from unresolved V genes, and the rest has no known cause. This sample has about 58,000 clones in its table, and roughly 86% of those were observed once. The ten largest make up 0.8% to 1% of the sample. Specimen: CD4+ or CD8+ T cells sorted from blood, collected in a trial of the OX40 agonist ivuxolimab. Receptors originate from an adult with an advanced solid tumor such as melanoma, head and neck, liver or kidney cancer.

The chain's CDR3 is CASSYSGTGEKLFF. The CDR3 DNA reads TGTGCCAGCAGTTACTCCGGGACAGGCGAAAAACTGTTTTTT. The V and J genes are TRBV6-5 and TRBJ1-4, with TRBD1 matching over 8 bases. The V gene's germline CDR1 is MNHEY and CDR2 SVGAGI. V gave up 0 bases and J gave up 8 bases; unmatched junction bases: 2. The CDR3 spans 14 residues.

The V and J genes are TRBV5-1 and TRBJ1-6; 7 positions match TRBD1. The CDR3 has 17 residues. J was trimmed by 2 bases and V by 0 bases; bases with no gene match: 5. Germline loops: CDR1 SGHRS, CDR2 YFSETQ. The CDR3 reads CASSLATGVTYNSPLHF. CDR3 bases: TGCGCCAGCAGCTTGGCCACAGGGGTCACCTATAATTCACCCCTCCACTTT.

The J gene is TRBJ2-7, the V gene TRBV6-5; TRBD2 is a possible D gene (5 bases). V lost 2 bases, J lost 0 bases, and 11 bases lay in between. The germline V gene has CDR1 MNHEY and CDR2 SVGAGI. This CDR3 has 15 amino acids. The CDR3 region has the DNA TGTGCCAGCAGTTACGTAGGGAGCTCCTCCTACGAGCAGTACTTC. The encoded protein is CASSYVGSSSYEQYF.

This sequence joins TRBV10-3 and TRBJ2-2, with D unresolved. Germline loops: CDR1 ENHRY, CDR2 SYGVKD. This CDR3 is 15 amino acids long. Trimming took 4 bases from V and 4 from J, leaving 13 bases between them. CDR3 in DNA: TGTGCCATCAGTGCTCCAAATTGGGGCACCGGGGAGCTGTTTTTT. It yields the protein CAISAPNWGTGELFF.

This chain joins TRBV18 and TRBJ1-3, with 11 bases matching TRBD1. Germline V gene sequence: CDR1 KGHSH, CDR2 LQKENI. V shed 3 bases and J 8 bases; nucleotides not matched to a gene: 6. The CDR3 runs to 15 residues. CDR3 DNA sequence: TGTGCCAGCTCACCGGCGGACAGGGGGCGATACACCATATATTTT. Translation: CASSPADRGRYTIYF.

The table lists this clone with a few counts. Different DNA sequences within this sample yield the same CDR3. The chain couples TRBV25-1 to TRBJ1-2; the D gene is possibly TRBD1 (6 bases). Germline V gene sequence: CDR1 MGHDK, CDR2 SYGVNS. V lost 2 bases to trimming and J lost 4 bases, with 14 bases between them. The CDR3 consists of 15 residues. The CDR3 sequence: CASSEQGPDIYGYTF. The CDR3 nucleotides read TGTGCCAGCAGTGAACAGGGGCCAGATATCTATGGCTACACCTTC.

This clone was counted a few times. The gene calls are TRBV5-5 and TRBJ1-2; possible D gene TRBD1, 5 bases. The CDR3 has 13 residues. Germline CDR1 reads SGHKS; CDR2 reads YYEKEE (reference sequence). V lost 6 bases, J lost 2 bases, and 11 bases lay in between. The CDR3 region is CASTRGWNYGYTF. For the CDR3, the DNA is TGTGCCAGCACCCGGGGGTGGAACTATGGCTACACCTTC.

J is TRBJ1-5 and V is TRBV7-2; 11 bases match TRBD1. Germline-derived CDR1 and CDR2 are SGHTA and FQGNSA. V shed 5 bases and J 6 bases; nucleotides not matched to a gene: 9. The CDR3 sequence is 16 residues long. The CDR3 protein is CASSLRGTGGTQPQHF. The CDR3 DNA follows: TGTGCCAGCAGCCTAAGGGGGACAGGGGGGACTCAGCCCCAGCATTTT. Together with reference TRBV7-2 and TRBJ1-5, the CDR3 gives the full variable domain: GAGVSQSPSNKVTEKGKDVELRCDPISGHTALYWYRQSLGQGLEFLIYFQGNSAPDKSGLPSDRFSAERTGGSVSTLTIQRTQQEDSAVYLCASSLRGTGGTQPQHFGDGTRLSIL.

The chain carries TRBV11-2 and TRBJ2-7; no reliable D call. This CDR3 contains 16 residues. The V and J ends lost 1 base and 0 bases respectively, with 13 bases between them. Per the germline V gene, CDR1 is SGHAT and CDR2 is FQNNGV. The CDR3, as DNA: TGTGCCAGCAGCTTAGGTCCAGAGACCCGCTCCTACGAGCAGTACTTC. Translating gives CASSLGPETRSYEQYF.

V is TRBV6-1 and J is TRBJ1-5, with 11 bases identical to TRBD1. V dropped 10 bases and J dropped 2; count of bases not matched to a gene: 7. The CDR3 extends over 15 amino acids. In germline, CDR1 is MNHNS, CDR2 SASEGT. The chain's CDR3 is CATDGQGAGNQPQHF. The CDR3 region has the DNA TGTGCCACTGACGGACAGGGGGCAGGCAATCAGCCCCAGCATTTT.